What follows describes a single T cell receptor beta chain. These data belong to a study of OX40 agonist ivuxolimab in advanced cancers. The V gene's germline CDR1 is LNHNV and CDR2 YYDKDF (reference sequence). V shed 9 bases and J shed 4 bases, with 9 bases lying between them. The CDR3 is made up of 12 amino acids. TCRdb keeps only in-frame clones here, not all; method: immunoSEQ multiplex PCR. The table has 25,000 to 35,000 clones, 84% seen once. The sequence was collected from an adult with an advanced solid tumor such as melanoma, head and neck, liver or kidney cancer. The chain couples TRBV15 to TRBJ2-2, with D possibly TRBD1 on 5 matching bases. The sample in question was CD4+ or CD8+ T cells sorted from blood, obtained in a trial of the OX40 agonist ivuxolimab. The CDR3 nucleotides are TGTGCCACTAGGGGTCTCACCGGGGAGCTGTTTTTT. Protein: CATRGLTGELFF.